This TCR beta chain was profiled in a study of identical twins. Study-wide findings and caveats: Reduced insertions were recorded for abundant cord blood beta clonotypes, with no such pattern in memory repertoires.

Per the germline V gene, CDR1 is MNHEY and CDR2 is SVGEGT. Trimming took off 2 bases at V and 3 bases at J, with 5 bases between the two ends. The CDR3 spans 12 residues. In the case of this clonotype: The antigen is undetermined.

MiXCR, run by TCRdb on the 5' RACE reads, gives a single entry per CDR3 protein. Of just over 450,000 distinct CDR3 sequences listed, over 12% are singletons. The same sample was also used in a study of yellow fever vaccine responses in identical twins.

The chain links TRBV6-2 or TRBV6-3 to TRBJ2-7; D not certain. This receptor was taken from a woman between 18 and 30 years old in good health. Sequencing was carried out using CD4+ T cells sorted from blood. In DNA form, the CDR3 reads TGTGCCAGCAGTTACATCCACTACGAGCAGTACTTC. It specifies CASSYIHYEQYF.